The text below deals with one T cell receptor beta chain. Methods used by the authors: Amplification with reference gene primers provided the estimates of nucleated cell counts. The method was immunoSEQ multiplex PCR; TCRdb's version includes in-frame clones alone and lacks a portion of them. V, J and clone size were drawn from that table, and D and trimming were deduced from the DNA. The data contain about 120,000 clones, approximately 79% of them singletons. This record belongs to a study of blood T cell repertoires in COVID-19. Study summary: Collection of acute and convalescent COVID-19 samples took place in the United States, Italy and Spain. PBMCs, B-cell-depleted T cells, or T cells provided the cDNA or gDNA that made up the material.

Germline V gene lookup returns CDR1 GTSNPN and CDR2 SVGIG (reference sequence). V lost 2 bases to trimming and J lost 4 bases, with 12 bases between them. The CDR3 extends over 14 amino acids. The sample consisted of peripheral blood. This chain links TRBV30 with TRBJ1-3; TRBD1 might be the D (6 bases). This receptor was identified in an elderly woman with active or convalescent COVID-19. CDR3 sequence reads: CAWSWGHEGNTIYF. CDR3 nucleotides: TGTGCCTGGAGTTGGGGGCATGAAGGAAACACCATATATTTT.